These 27 T cell receptor beta chains share one sample of origin, sequenced in a study of graft-versus-host responses after intestinal transplantation. Assay: immunoSEQ multiplex PCR; the TCRdb copy retains only in-frame clones and omits some. The table lists some 82,000 clones, about nine tenths of them singletons. Their cognate antigens are unknown. The source was unstimulated CD8+ T cells sorted from spleen or lymph node cells, collected before transplant. The source is a human donor who was the organ donor for an intestinal transplant.

V and J are TRBV14 and TRBJ1-1; D is ambiguous. V lost 1 base and J lost 11, with 14 bases in between. In germline, CDR1 is SGHDN, CDR2 FVKESK. The CDR3 runs to 13 residues. CDR3 in DNA: TGTGCCAGCAGCCAAGTGTACACGGATCGGGCTTTCTTT. Protein sequence: CASSQVYTDRAFF.

The chain couples TRBV2 to TRBJ2-1, with 9 bases identical to TRBD1. This CDR3 has 15 residues. J gave up 2 bases and V 7 bases, and 6 bases lay outside the gene matches. Germline V gene lookup returns CDR1 SNHLY and CDR2 FYNNEI. The CDR3 is CASTSRDRAYNEQFF. CDR3 coding DNA: TGTGCCAGCACCTCTAGGGACAGGGCCTACAATGAGCAGTTCTTC.

V and J are TRBV20-1 and TRBJ2-1, with D tentatively TRBD2 (6 bases). The CDR3 loop spans 10 amino acids. Trimming left V 7 bases short and J 7 bases short, with 8 bases between. Germline CDR1 DFQATT, CDR2 SNEGSKA (reference sequence). The CDR3 DNA follows: TGCAGTGGGCGGGAAAATGAGCAGTTCTTC. It specifies CSGRENEQFF.

This sequence joins TRBV9 and TRBJ2-2, with no clear D. CDR1 SGDLS and CDR2 YYNGEE come from the germline V gene. V was pared by 2 bases and J by 3 bases, with 11 bases between. This CDR3 is built from 15 residues. The CDR3, as DNA: TGTGCCAGCAGCGTGTACTCAATAGACACCGGGGAGCTGTTTTTT. Translation: CASSVYSIDTGELFF.

This rearrangement joins TRBV19 to TRBJ2-1; 8 bases align to TRBD1. The CDR3 covers 14 residues. The germline gives CDR1 LNHDA, CDR2 SQIVND (reference sequence). After removal of 10 bases from V and 1 base from J, the junction contained 6 bases not matched to a gene. The CDR3 sequence: CATDRGGSYNEQFF. Written as DNA, the CDR3 is TGTGCCACCGACAGGGGAGGATCCTACAATGAGCAGTTCTTC.

This chain links TRBV6-5 with TRBJ1-2; no clear D. Germline values: CDR1 MNHEY, CDR2 SVGAGI. Deletions cut 0 bases from V and 6 bases from J, with 17 bases between. CDR3 size: 16 residues. CDR3: CASSYSIWSPQDGYTF. CDR3 in DNA: TGTGCCAGCAGTTACTCGATCTGGAGCCCGCAGGATGGCTACACCTTC.

This clone was recorded once. The rearrangement uses TRBV2 and TRBJ2-4; TRBD2 might be the D (5 bases). Trimming pared 6 bases from V and 8 bases from J, leaving 5 bases between. Germline-derived CDR1 and CDR2 are SNHLY and FYNNEI. This CDR3 has 10 amino acids. The CDR3 spells CASRGDIQYF. The CDR3 DNA reads as TGTGCCAGCAGGGGAGACATTCAGTACTTC.

This clone has a single count. V usage is TRBV18 and J usage is TRBJ2-3; 10 bases are a match to TRBD1. Germline loops: CDR1 KGHSH, CDR2 LQKENI. The CDR3 sequence is 16 residues long. J lost 10 bases, V lost 3 bases, and 13 bases had no gene match. The CDR3 reads CASSPSRRTGGYAQYF. The CDR3, as DNA: TGTGCCAGCTCACCCTCCCGCCGGACAGGGGGTTATGCGCAGTATTTT.

With regard to this clone: One end of the junction varies from germline; a read error may be responsible. The J gene is TRBJ1-3, the V gene TRBV2; perhaps TRBD1 as D (5 bases). The CDR3 consists of 15 residues. Germline V gene lookup returns CDR1 SNHLY and CDR2 FYNNEI. This CDR3 is CASSEGTGFEHTIYF. CDR3 bases: TGTGCCAGCAGCGAAGGAACAGGCTTTGAGCACACCATATATTTT.

This clone was seen a handful of times. This chain connects TRBV2 to TRBJ2-1; 9 nucleotides agree with TRBD1. Germline values: CDR1 SNHLY, CDR2 FYNNEI. The CDR3 is 16 residues long. The V segment lost 6 bases and the J segment 2 bases; nucleotides outside the gene matches: 8. CDR3 nucleotide sequence: TGTGCCAGCAGCGTTCGAGGACAGGGGCCCTACAATGAGCAGTTCTTC. Translated, it gives CASSVRGQGPYNEQFF.

The chain uses TRBV13 and TRBJ2-5; TRBD2 might be the D (5 bases). Trimming stripped 0 bases from V and 3 bases from J, with 5 bases between. This CDR3 is 13 amino acids long. The germline CDR1 and CDR2 sequences are PRHDT and FYEKMQ (reference sequence). As DNA, the CDR3 is TGTGCCAGCAGCTTAGGGGGAGAAGAGACCCAGTACTTC. This gives the protein CASSLGGEETQYF.

The CDR3 region is CASSYGGRVDTQYF. The CDR3 coding sequence is TGTGCCAGCAGTTACGGGGGTAGGGTAGATACGCAGTATTTT. The chain is built from TRBV6-5 and TRBJ2-3; D may correspond to TRBD1 or TRBD2 (5 bases each). The germline CDR1 and CDR2 sequences are MNHEY and SVGAGI. This CDR3 contains 14 residues. With 2 bases removed from V and 5 bases from J, the gap between germline ends came to 11 bases.

V and J are TRBV7-9 and TRBJ1-2, with 7 bases lining up with TRBD1. The CDR3 runs 15 residues. J gave up 5 bases and V 5 bases, and 11 bases lay outside the gene matches. The V gene's germline CDR1 is SEHNR and CDR2 FQNEAQ (reference sequence). The CDR3 DNA reads TGTGCCAGCAGCGCAGGGGCCGACAGGGAGTATGGCTACACCTTC. This translates into CASSAGADREYGYTF.

The chain recombines TRBV28 with TRBJ1-1; a possible D gene is TRBD1 (5 bases). CDR3 size: 15 residues. V was shortened by 7 bases and J by 4 bases, with 19 bases between the two germline ends. CDR1 is MDHEN and CDR2 is SYDVKM in the germline V gene. CDR3 protein: CASIPVRGGGTEAFF. CDR3 DNA sequence: TGTGCCAGCATTCCCGTACGTGGGGGTGGCACTGAAGCTTTCTTT.

V is TRBV4-1 and J is TRBJ1-4; D unclear. The CDR3 spans 15 residues. CDR1 is MGHRA, CDR2 YSYEKL, per germline. V lost 10 bases to trimming and J lost 0 bases, with 15 bases between them. The CDR3 sequence is CATNQKAATNEKLFF. The CDR3 coding sequence is TGCGCCACCAACCAAAAGGCTGCAACTAATGAAAAACTGTTTTTT.

This chain joins TRBV6-1 and TRBJ1-6; 7 bases fit TRBD1. With V trimmed by 1 base and J by 10 bases, 13 bases remained unmatched. There are 17 residues in the CDR3. The germline V gene has CDR1 MNHNS and CDR2 SASEGT. The CDR3: CASSEVVQVQGRSPLHF. The CDR3 nucleotides read TGTGCCAGCAGTGAAGTAGTCCAGGTACAGGGGAGGTCACCCCTCCACTTT.

The chain combines TRBV28 with TRBJ2-3, with a weak D call TRBD2 (6 bases). V lost 10 bases to trimming and J lost 3 bases, with 14 bases between them. The CDR3 has 13 residues. Germline V gene lookup returns CDR1 MDHEN and CDR2 SYDVKM. The CDR3, as DNA: TGTGCCACCTTGGGGGGACTTACAGATACGCAGTATTTT. Protein: CATLGGLTDTQYF.

The genes are TRBV4-1 and TRBJ2-7, with D tentatively TRBD1 (6 bases). V lost 4 bases and J 5 bases, leaving 15 bases between the germline ends. CDR3 length equals 14 residues. Germline V gene data show CDR1 as MGHRA and CDR2 as YSYEKL. The CDR3 DNA reads TGCGCCAGCAGCCGGACCACAGGGTCCGACGAGCAGTACTTC. It translates to CASSRTTGSDEQYF.

This sequence joins TRBV7-3 and TRBJ2-2; no firm D call. The CDR3 spans 14 residues. Germline V CDR1 and CDR2: SGHTA, FQGTGA. Trimming left V 2 bases short and J 1 base short, with 5 bases between. The CDR3 DNA sequence: TGTGCCAGCAGCTTAGGCCTGAACACCGGGGAGCTGTTTTTT. Protein: CASSLGLNTGELFF.

The chain combines TRBV6-6 with TRBJ1-1; no clear D gene. With 5 bases removed from V and 11 bases from J, the gap between germline ends came to 12 bases. This CDR3 contains 11 residues. Germline assignment: CDR1 MNHNY and CDR2 SVGAGI (reference sequence). The CDR3 nucleotides read TGTGCCAGCAGTCTGCAGACCGAGGCTTTCTTT. It yields the protein CASSLQTEAFF.

The rearrangement uses TRBV25-1 and TRBJ2-1; 7 nucleotides align to TRBD2. The germline V gene has CDR1 MGHDK and CDR2 SYGVNS. V shed 6 bases, J shed 2 bases, and the junction held 7 bases outside the gene matches. This CDR3 region has 15 residues. CDR3 bases: TGTGCCAGCAGCCTCCTGGGGGGGGCCTACAATGAGCAGTTCTTC. As protein: CASSLLGGAYNEQFF.

The rearrangement uses TRBV5-1 and TRBJ2-7, with 9 bases lining up with TRBD1. Germline V gives CDR1 SGHRS, CDR2 YFSETQ. The J segment lost 4 bases and the V segment lost 0 bases, leaving 8 bases of the junction unmatched. The CDR3 runs to 16 residues. This CDR3 is CASSLATGGMDYEQYF. The DNA for the CDR3 is TGCGCCAGCAGCTTGGCCACAGGGGGCATGGATTACGAGCAGTACTTC.

The chain carries TRBV6-1 and TRBJ2-3, with 8 bases identical to TRBD2. The ends lost 4 bases at V and 1 base at J; junction bases unmatched: 4. The CDR3 extends over 15 amino acids. The germline CDR1 and CDR2 sequences are MNHNS and SASEGT. CDR3 nucleotide sequence: TGTGCCAGCAGTGTAGAAGCGGGGGGCACAGATACGCAGTATTTT. As protein: CASSVEAGGTDTQYF.

The V call is TRBV18, the J call TRBJ2-7; no clear D. This CDR3 is 13 amino acids long. With 0 bases removed from V and 4 bases from J, the gap between germline ends came to 7 bases. The germline V gene encodes CDR1 KGHSH and CDR2 LQKENI. CDR3 sequence: CASSPPTAYEQYF. The CDR3 coding sequence is TGTGCCAGCTCACCACCGACGGCTTACGAGCAGTACTTC.

As DNA, the CDR3 is TGCGCCAGCAGCCAAGGAGACGAGGAGAAGTTTTTAATTATGCACAAAAACATTCAGTACTTC. Translated: CASSQGDEEKFLIMHKNIQYF. The chain employs TRBV4-1 and TRBJ2-4; D call uncertain. The V end was cut by 1 base, the J end by 3 bases, with 28 bases between. This CDR3 spans 21 amino acids. Germline loops: CDR1 MGHRA, CDR2 YSYEKL.

The chain recombines TRBV7-9 with TRBJ1-1; 7 bases agree with TRBD1. This CDR3 is 12 amino acids long. The J segment lost 5 bases and the V segment lost 3 bases, leaving 0 bases of the junction unmatched. Germline values: CDR1 SEHNR, CDR2 FQNEAQ (reference sequence). The CDR3, as DNA: TGTGCCAGCAGCTTGACAGGGACTGAAGCTTTCTTT. Translating gives CASSLTGTEAFF.

V and J are TRBV7-9 and TRBJ1-1, with D uncertain. From germline, CDR1 is SEHNR and CDR2 FQNEAQ (reference sequence). CDR3 length equals 13 residues. V was clipped by 1 base and J by 1 base, with 4 bases between them. The CDR3 loop reads CASSLVANTEAFF. In nucleotides, the CDR3 is TGTGCCAGCAGCTTAGTAGCGAACACTGAAGCTTTCTTT.